The 31 T cell receptor beta chains reported below all come from one sample, sequenced in a study of shared clonotypes between healthy human individuals. TCRdb keeps only in-frame clones here, not all; method: immunoSEQ multiplex PCR. The repertoire holds about 1.1 million clones, with roughly 77% as singletons. The specimen was memory CD4+ T cells from PBMCs. The subset was: CD45RA-negative fraction. These receptors were taken from a man younger than 35 in good health. Some clones in this sample may be carry-over from other donors' samples.

The J gene is TRBJ1-1, the V gene TRBV16, with D possibly matching TRBD1 (6 bases). V lost 1 base and J 0 bases, leaving 12 bases between the germline ends. The germline CDR1 and CDR2 sequences are KGHSY and FQNENV. This CDR3 contains 16 residues. This chain's CDR3 is CASSQLAGHMNTEAFF. Here the CDR3 DNA reads TGTGCCAGCAGCCAATTGGCGGGACATATGAACACTGAAGCTTTCTTT.

In its sample, this clone was seen once. V and J are TRBV7-8 and TRBJ2-3; D call uncertain. Trimming removed 4 bases at V and 4 bases at J, with 9 bases between. Germline V lookup: CDR1 SGHVS, CDR2 FQNEAQ. The CDR3 is made up of 13 amino acids. The CDR3 DNA sequence: TGTGCCAGCAGCTCTCCTCAAGCAGATACGCAGTATTTT. This gives the protein CASSSPQADTQYF.

The rearrangement links TRBV7-2 to TRBJ1-2; 7 nucleotides match TRBD1. Germline V CDR1 and CDR2: SGHTA, FQGNSA. The V gene end was trimmed by 5 bases and the J gene end by 3 bases; junction bases not matched to a gene: 3. The CDR3 has 13 residues. The CDR3 nucleotides are TGTGCCAGCAGCCCCGGGACAGACTATGGCTACACCTTC. It codes for CASSPGTDYGYTF.

V is TRBV30 and J is TRBJ2-5, with D unresolved. The tail of the sequence fits TRBJ2-7 better, so the J call may be wrong. The CDR3 sequence is 10 residues long. Germline V gene lookup returns CDR1 GTSNPN and CDR2 SVGIG (reference sequence). The CDR3 nucleotides are TGTGCCTGGGTTAGCTGCGAGCAGTACTTC. Translation gives CAWVSCEQYF.

The rearrangement uses TRBV2 and TRBJ1-2, with D possibly being TRBD1 (6 bases). Germline assignment: CDR1 SNHLY and CDR2 FYNNEI. CDR3 length: 11 residues. The V end lost 9 bases, the J end lost 6 bases, and 11 bases lay between the germline ends. CDR3 sequence: CARQGGDGYTF. For the CDR3, the DNA is TGTGCCAGACAGGGTGGAGATGGCTACACCTTC. Combining the CDR3 with reference TRBV2 and TRBJ1-2 gives the whole variable domain EPEVTQTPSHQVTQMGQEVILRCVPISNHLYFYWYRQILGQKVEFLVSFYNNEISEKSEIFDDQFSVERPDGSNFTLKIRSTKLEDSAMYFCARQGGDGYTFGSGTRLTVV.

V and J are TRBV19 and TRBJ2-5; D possibly uses TRBD1 or TRBD2 (6 bases each). CDR3 size: 15 residues. Germline V lookup: CDR1 LNHDA, CDR2 SQIVND (reference sequence). Between the trimmed V and J ends, which lost 4 bases and 2 bases, there was a span of 14 bases. For the CDR3, the DNA is TGTGCCAGTAGTACGGGGGCGGCCATTCAAGAGACCCAGTACTTC. Amino acids: CASSTGAAIQETQYF.

This clone was found a few times. CDR3 nucleotides: TGTGCCTGGAGTGACCGTCATGAAGCTTTCTTT. It codes for CAWSDRHEAFF. The V call is TRBV30, the J call TRBJ1-1; D remains ambiguous. Germline assignment: CDR1 GTSNPN and CDR2 SVGIG (reference sequence). Trimming cost V 1 base and J 7 bases, with 7 bases left between them. This CDR3 has 11 amino acids.

This chain uses TRBV2 with TRBJ1-4, with TRBD1 matching 10 bases. The CDR3 consists of 15 residues. Germline V lookup: CDR1 SNHLY, CDR2 FYNNEI. J was trimmed by 5 bases and V by 4 bases; bases with no gene match: 4. CDR3 amino acids: CASSVPGQGNEKLFF. CDR3 in DNA: TGTGCCAGCAGTGTTCCGGGACAGGGGAATGAAAAACTGTTTTTT.

The chain recombines TRBV5-1 with TRBJ1-1; D remains unclear. Germline V gene sequence: CDR1 SGHRS, CDR2 YFSETQ. The CDR3 extends over 14 amino acids. V was pared by 0 bases and J by 0 bases, with 6 bases between. The CDR3, as DNA: TGCGCCAGCAGCTTGGCACAGATGAACACTGAAGCTTTCTTT. Protein sequence: CASSLAQMNTEAFF.

This chain connects TRBV6-1 to TRBJ2-7, with 10 nucleotides matching TRBD1. From germline, CDR1 is MNHNS and CDR2 SASEGT. CDR3 size: 15 residues. V dropped 4 bases and J dropped 7; count of bases not matched to a gene: 10. The CDR3 here is CASSGRQGARGEQYF. CDR3 nucleotides: TGTGCCAGCAGTGGACGACAGGGGGCCCGGGGGGAGCAGTACTTC.

This chain connects TRBV5-1 to TRBJ2-1; 8 bases are shared with TRBD2. V was pared by 4 bases and J by 6 bases, with 9 bases of the junction left unmatched. Germline lookup yields CDR1 SGHRS and CDR2 YFSETQ. This CDR3 region has 15 residues. The chain's CDR3 is CASSMGTRTSNEQFF. The CDR3 nucleotides are TGCGCCAGCAGCATGGGGACTAGGACGAGCAATGAGCAGTTCTTC.

This chain joins TRBV5-1 and TRBJ1-1; 9 bases are shared with TRBD1. The ends lost 2 bases at V and 5 bases at J; junction bases unmatched: 4. The length of the CDR3 is 14 residues. Germline CDR1 and CDR2: SGHRS and YFSETQ. DNA of the CDR3: TGCGCCAGCAGCTTCACAGGGGGCACGACTGAAGCTTTCTTT. Translating it yields CASSFTGGTTEAFF.

This chain uses TRBV28 with TRBJ2-4; the D gene is possibly TRBD2 (6 bases). This CDR3 has 18 residues. The V end was cut by 3 bases, the J end by 0 bases, with 18 bases between. In germline, CDR1 is MDHEN, CDR2 SYDVKM. The CDR3 loop reads CASSFGWAAGRAKNIQYF. In nucleotides, the CDR3 is TGTGCCAGCAGTTTCGGTTGGGCGGCGGGAAGAGCCAAAAACATTCAGTACTTC.

V is TRBV4-3 and J is TRBJ2-5, with 11 bases identical to TRBD2. V gave up 5 bases and J gave up 2 bases; unmatched junction bases: 7. Germline CDR1 LGHNA, CDR2 YSLEER. The CDR3 runs to 16 residues. This CDR3 is CASSIGTSGGQETQYF. As DNA, the CDR3 is TGCGCCAGCAGCATAGGGACTAGCGGAGGACAAGAGACCCAGTACTTC.

This chain joins TRBV18 and TRBJ2-2; TRBD2 aligns across 7 bases. The V and J ends lost 10 bases and 3 bases, in that order; junction bases with no gene match: 14. CDR3 size: 16 residues. CDR1 KGHSH and CDR2 LQKENI come from the germline V gene. CDR3 sequence (DNA): TGTGCCACCACTTCGGGAGGCGGTTTCGACACCGGGGAGCTGTTTTTT. Translated: CATTSGGGFDTGELFF. Supplemented by reference TRBV18 and TRBJ2-2, the full variable domain reads NAGVMQNPRHLVRRRGQEARLRCSPMKGHSHVYWYRQLPEEGLKFMVYLQKENIIDESGMPKERFSAEFPKEGPSILRIQQVVRGDSAAYFCATTSGGGFDTGELFFGEGSRLTVL.

The chain carries TRBV28 and TRBJ1-2; D remains unclear. The germline CDR1 and CDR2 sequences are MDHEN and SYDVKM. V shed 6 bases and J shed 0 bases, with 11 bases lying between them. CDR3 length: 14 amino acids. CDR3 sequence (DNA): TGTGCCAGCAGCCGGAGGTGGTCTAACTATGGCTACACCTTC. It specifies CASSRRWSNYGYTF.

The J gene is TRBJ2-2, the V gene TRBV5-1, with D perhaps matching TRBD2 (6 bases). The ends were cut back, 4 bases at V and 2 bases at J, with 18 bases in the middle. The CDR3 covers 17 residues. Germline-derived CDR1 and CDR2 are SGHRS and YFSETQ. CDR3 in DNA: TGCGCCAGCAGCCTCATACCCGGGACTGGTAACACCGGGGAGCTGTTTTTT. Amino acids: CASSLIPGTGNTGELFF.

The chain links TRBV10-1 to TRBJ2-2, with 7 bases aligning to TRBD1. J gave up 5 bases and V 2 bases, and 5 bases lay outside the gene matches. In germline, CDR1 is WNHNN, CDR2 SYGVQD (reference sequence). This CDR3 spans 15 amino acids. The DNA for the CDR3 is TGCGCCAGCAGTGAGCCAGGGGGATCTACCGGGGAGCTGTTTTTT. It encodes CASSEPGGSTGELFF.

CDR3 loop: CASSLVRRDSTNTGELFF. As DNA, the CDR3 is TGTGCCAGCAGTTTAGTCCGTCGGGACAGCACGAACACCGGGGAGCTGTTTTTT. The rearrangement joins TRBV28 to TRBJ2-2; TRBD1 matches at 7 bases. V was clipped by 2 bases and J by 0 bases; unmatched bases: 9. CDR3 length: 18 amino acids. Germline V CDR1 and CDR2: MDHEN, SYDVKM. The full variable domain, completed using reference TRBV28 and TRBJ2-2, is DVKVTQSSRYLVKRTGEKVFLECVQDMDHENMFWYRQDPGLGLRLIYFSYDVKMKEKGDIPEGYSVSREKKERFSLILESASTNQTSMYLCASSLVRRDSTNTGELFFGEGSRLTVL.

The chain recombines TRBV5-6 with TRBJ1-2, with a weak D call TRBD1 (6 bases). The CDR3 runs to 15 residues. The germline gives CDR1 SGHDT, CDR2 YYEEEE. V lost 3 bases to trimming and J lost 7 bases, with 19 bases between them. CDR3 sequence (DNA): TGTGCCAGCAGCTCCCGGGTGGGGGGCGAGGCTGGCTACACCTTC. This sequence encodes CASSSRVGGEAGYTF.

The chain uses TRBV5-1 and TRBJ2-3; no clear D. V shed 2 bases and J shed 2 bases, with 9 bases lying between them. The CDR3 is made up of 14 amino acids. In germline, CDR1 is SGHRS, CDR2 YFSETQ. CDR3 in amino acids: CASSFGTPTDTQYF. The CDR3 DNA reads as TGCGCCAGCAGCTTCGGCACTCCCACAGATACGCAGTATTTT.

V and J are TRBV6-6 and TRBJ1-2; TRBD1 matches at 12 bases. This CDR3 is built from 16 residues. From germline, CDR1 is MNHNY and CDR2 SVGAGI (reference sequence). V shed 5 bases, J shed 3 bases, and the junction held 7 bases outside the gene matches. Here the CDR3 DNA reads TGTGCCAGCAGTCTTCTGGGACAGGGGGCCGACTATGGCTACACCTTC. The encoded protein is CASSLLGQGADYGYTF.

The chain couples TRBV5-6 to TRBJ2-6; D is perhaps TRBD2 (7 bases). The CDR3 loop spans 16 amino acids. Germline loops: CDR1 SGHDT, CDR2 YYEEEE. The V gene lost 6 bases and the J gene lost 6 bases, with 19 bases spanning the gap. Here the CDR3 reads CASTRGGGRTANVLTF. CDR3 in DNA: TGTGCCAGCACCCGAGGGGGGGGCCGAACGGCCAACGTCCTGACTTTC.

The chain couples TRBV5-6 to TRBJ2-3; TRBD1 agrees at 7 bases. The CDR3 contains 16 residues. Germline V CDR1 and CDR2: SGHDT, YYEEEE. The V and J ends lost 2 bases and 3 bases, in that order; junction bases with no gene match: 9. CDR3 DNA: TGTGCCAGCAGCTTCGGACAGGTAATACTGACAGATACGCAGTATTTT. Its protein product is CASSFGQVILTDTQYF.

The chain has TRBV19 and TRBJ2-7, with 13 bases identical to TRBD2. The length of the CDR3 is 19 residues. Germline-derived CDR1 and CDR2 are LNHDA and SQIVND (reference sequence). V gave up 1 base and J gave up 6 bases; unmatched junction bases: 15. The CDR3 bases are TGTGCCAGTAGTATAGCGGCAAAGACTGGACTAGCGGGAGCTTTCGAGCAGTACTTC. Protein product: CASSIAAKTGLAGAFEQYF.

The DNA of the CDR3 is TGTGCCAGCAGCTTAGCGTGGAATGAAAAACTGTTTTTT. Translation gives CASSLAWNEKLFF. V is TRBV7-6 and J is TRBJ1-4; D remains unclear. Germline CDR1 is SGHVS and CDR2 is FNYEAQ. V lost 0 bases and J 5 bases, leaving 4 bases between the germline ends. The CDR3 extends over 13 amino acids.

This chain uses TRBV5-1 with TRBJ2-1, with D unclear. The germline gives CDR1 SGHRS, CDR2 YFSETQ. V gave up 0 bases and J gave up 9 bases, with 7 bases separating them. There are 12 residues in the CDR3. The CDR3 region has the DNA TGCGCCAGCAGCTTGGGCGTGCGTGAGCAGTTCTTC. It encodes CASSLGVREQFF.

V is TRBV30 and J is TRBJ2-1, with 12 bases that match TRBD1. The V gene end was trimmed by 1 base and the J gene end by 1 base; junction bases not matched to a gene: 5. The germline V gene has CDR1 GTSNPN and CDR2 SVGIG (reference sequence). The CDR3 runs 17 residues. CDR3 sequence (DNA): TGTGCCTGGAGTGGGGGACAGGGGGCACGATCCTACAATGAGCAGTTCTTC. It translates to CAWSGGQGARSYNEQFF. The entire variable domain, with the rest obtained from reference TRBV30 and TRBJ2-1, is as follows: SQTIHQWPATLVQPVGSPLSLECTVEGTSNPNLYWYRQAAGRGLQLLFYSVGIGQISSEVPQNLSASRPQDRQFILSSKKLLLSDSGFYLCAWSGGQGARSYNEQFFGPGTRLTVL.

This clone turned up a few times. This rearrangement joins TRBV9 to TRBJ2-1; D is possibly TRBD2 (6 bases). The CDR3 extends over 16 amino acids. Germline CDR1 SGDLS, CDR2 YYNGEE. The V end lost 5 bases, the J end lost 0 bases, and 15 bases lay between the germline ends. CDR3 sequence reads: CASSVIAEASYNEQFF. For the CDR3, the DNA is TGTGCCAGCAGTGTCATAGCGGAGGCCTCCTACAATGAGCAGTTCTTC.

The table lists this clone with a few counts. The chain recombines TRBV5-8 with TRBJ2-1, with 10 bases aligning to TRBD2. The CDR3 is 17 residues long. From germline, CDR1 is SGHTS and CDR2 YDEGEE. The V segment lost 0 bases and the J segment 8 bases; nucleotides outside the gene matches: 11. For the CDR3, the DNA is TGTGCCAGCAGCTTGGTAATGGCTAGCGGGAGTTTCGATGAGCAGTTCTTC. Translated: CASSLVMASGSFDEQFF.

This sequence joins TRBV11-2 and TRBJ1-2, with D perhaps TRBD1 (6 bases). CDR3 length equals 14 residues. The germline V and J ends were trimmed by 5 bases and 1 base, with 11 bases remaining between them. CDR1 is SGHAT, CDR2 FQNNGV, per germline. The CDR3 protein is CASSVLQGNYGYTF. DNA of the CDR3: TGTGCCAGCAGCGTACTACAGGGTAACTATGGCTACACCTTC.